Listed below are T cell receptor beta chains from one sample, sequenced in a study of cytomegalovirus exposure and HLA in healthy donors. Measured with immunoSEQ multiplex PCR; TCRdb has only the in-frame clones, and not every one. The table has approximately 150,000 clones, 81% seen once. The specimen was PBMCs. These receptors came from a woman between 18 and 29 years old in good health and CMV-seropositive. CDR3s include the opening cysteine and the closing phenylalanine or tryptophan. The D gene is left open where the match is weak. Clone size is given for some rows only: seen once, a few or many times, or a class if the clone is expanded.

v_gene	d_gene	j_gene	abundance	CDR3nt	CDR3aa
TRBV6-5	TRBD1	TRBJ2-2	-	TGTGCCAGCAGTTACTCTAGGGGGCCCGGGGAGCTGTTTTTT	CASSYSRGPGELFF
TRBV27	-	TRBJ2-5	-	TGTGCCAGCAGTTCTTATACAGGACACGGGGAGACCCAGTACTTC	CASSSYTGHGETQYF
TRBV10-3	-	TRBJ1-1	-	TGTGCCATCTCCGAGAGCCTGGGGGCTTCCGGCACTGAAGCTTTCTTT	CAISESLGASGTEAFF
TRBV19	TRBD2	TRBJ2-1	-	TGTGCCAGTAGTCCCACGACTAGCTATCACTACAATGAGCAGTTCTTC	CASSPTTSYHYNEQFF
TRBV10-3	-	TRBJ2-1	-	TGTGCCATCCGACCTGGCAGGGCTGGTAATGAGCAGTTCTTC	CAIRPGRAGNEQFF
TRBV7-6	-	TRBJ2-1	once	TGTGCCAGCACGTCTATAAGGGGTTCGAACAATGAGCAGTTCTTC	CASTSIRGSNNEQFF
TRBV9	-	TRBJ2-1	-	TGTGCCAGCAGCGTAGATGGGACACTCCATGAGCAGTTCTTC	CASSVDGTLHEQFF
TRBV30	-	TRBJ1-5	-	TGTGCCAGTTCAACAGGGAATCAGCCCCAGCATTTT	CASSTGNQPQHF
TRBV5-1	-	TRBJ2-5	-	TGCGCCAGCAGCCCACCGGGACTTTCTCGGGAGACCCAGTACTTC	CASSPPGLSRETQYF
TRBV29-1	TRBD2	TRBJ2-2	-	TGCAGCGTTGCGGGGGGGTCGTCCGGGGAGCTGTTTTTT	CSVAGGSSGELFF
TRBV19	TRBD1	TRBJ2-3	-	TGTGCCAGTAGTATATACCCGAGGGGGCTCAACACAGATACGCAGTATTTT	CASSIYPRGLNTDTQYF
TRBV5-6	-	TRBJ2-5	-	TGTGCCAGCAGCTTTTCGGAGACCCAGTACTTC	CASSFSETQYF
TRBV6-1	TRBD2	TRBJ2-7	-	TGTGCCAGCGTTGCGGGGGGTGAGAACGAGCAGTACTTC	CASVAGGENEQYF
TRBV28	TRBD1	TRBJ1-6	few	TGTGCCAGCAGCCTCCAGGGGGGCGCTTCACCCCTCCACTTT	CASSLQGGASPLHF
TRBV7-7	-	TRBJ1-1	-	TGTGCTAGCAGTGTCGGGGTTGCGACTGAAGCTTTCTTT	CASSVGVATEAFF
TRBV25-1	-	TRBJ1-6	-	TGTGCCAGCAGTGTGACTGAGAATTCACCCCTCCACTTT	CASSVTENSPLHF
TRBV28	TRBD1	TRBJ1-3	-	TGTGCCAGCAGTCCACAGGGGGTTCGAAACACCATATATTTT	CASSPQGVRNTIYF
TRBV11-1	TRBD2	TRBJ2-5	-	TGTGCCAGCGGCCCGTCAGCGGGGCTCCAAGAGACCCAGTACTTC	CASGPSAGLQETQYF
TRBV5-1	-	TRBJ1-2	few	TGCGCCAGCAGCTTGGTTGGGGCGCGGGGCTATGGCTACACCTTC	CASSLVGARGYGYTF
TRBV23-1	TRBD1	TRBJ2-2	-	TGCGCCAGCAGTCAATCCTCACAGGGGGCAGGGGAGCTGTTTTTT	CASSQSSQGAGELFF
TRBV5-8	TRBD2	TRBJ2-3	-	TGTGCCAGCAGCTTGGCCGCGGCTAGCGGGGGGTGGACAGATACGCAGTATTTT	CASSLAAASGGWTDTQYF
TRBV5-1	TRBD2	TRBJ2-3	-	TGCGCCAGCAGCCGTCCCGGGACTAGCGGGGGGCCCCCAGATACGCAGTATTTT	CASSRPGTSGGPPDTQYF
TRBV7-9	TRBD2	TRBJ2-1	-	TGTGCCAGCAGCTCGGGACTATACAATGAGCAGTTCTTC	CASSSGLYNEQFF
TRBV19	-	TRBJ1-1	-	TGTGCCAGTAGCCAACAGATGAACACTGAAGCTTTCTTT	CASSQQMNTEAFF
TRBV4-2	-	TRBJ2-7	once	TGTGCCAGCAGCCAAGATTTCGGCGGGGCCTACGAGCAGTACTTC	CASSQDFGGAYEQYF
TRBV30	TRBD1	TRBJ2-3	once	TGTGCCTGGAGTGTACAGGGGCAGAGAGATACGCAGTATTTT	CAWSVQGQRDTQYF
TRBV10-1	TRBD2	TRBJ2-3	-	TGCGCCAGCAGTGGGACTAGCGGGGCTGATACGCAGTATTTT	CASSGTSGADTQYF
TRBV13	-	TRBJ2-4	-	TGTACCAGCAGCTCCCCGGGTGACCAAAACATTCAGTACTTC	CTSSSPGDQNIQYF